These 16 T cell receptor beta chains share one sample of origin, sequenced in a study of OX40 agonist ivuxolimab in advanced cancers. Measured with immunoSEQ multiplex PCR; TCRdb has only the in-frame clones, and not every one. The sample carries some 19,000 clones, around 86% recorded once. Sequenced here: CD4+ or CD8+ T cells sorted from blood, sampled in a trial of the OX40 agonist ivuxolimab. The receptors come from an adult with an advanced solid tumor such as melanoma, head and neck, liver or kidney cancer.

V is TRBV7-2 and J is TRBJ2-7, with 9 nucleotides matching TRBD2. Losses at the gene ends were 5 bases for V and 4 bases for J; bases not matched to a gene: 12. The CDR3 extends over 16 amino acids. CDR1 is SGHTA and CDR2 is FQGNSA in the germline V gene. CDR3 in DNA: TGTGCCAGCAGCCCCCGGGGGCTAGCGGGATCTTACGAGCAGTACTTC. It is translated as CASSPRGLAGSYEQYF. The variable domain in full, with the rest retrieved from reference TRBV7-2 and TRBJ2-7, is GAGVSQSPSNKVTEKGKDVELRCDPISGHTALYWYRQSLGQGLEFLIYFQGNSAPDKSGLPSDRFSAERTGGSVSTLTIQRTQQEDSAVYLCASSPRGLAGSYEQYFGPGTRLTVT.

The chain recombines TRBV28 with TRBJ2-7; perhaps D is TRBD1 or TRBD2 (5 bases each). The V end lost 6 bases, the J end lost 0 bases, and 12 bases lay between the germline ends. This CDR3 contains 14 residues. Germline CDR1 and CDR2: MDHEN and SYDVKM. CDR3 coding DNA: TGTGCCAGCAGGCTTCCAGGGACCTCCTACGAGCAGTACTTC. Its protein is CASRLPGTSYEQYF.

This chain uses TRBV18 with TRBJ2-2, with TRBD1 as a possible D gene (5 bases). Germline V gene data show CDR1 as KGHSH and CDR2 as LQKENI. The CDR3 spans 14 residues. V shed 5 bases and J shed 1 base, with 8 bases lying between them. Written as DNA, the CDR3 is TGTGCCAGCTCATCGACAGTGAACACCGGGGAGCTGTTTTTT. Translated, it gives CASSSTVNTGELFF.

Notes on this clone: Other DNA sequences in this sample translate to the same CDR3. V and J are TRBV2 and TRBJ2-7, with D perhaps matching TRBD2 (6 bases). The CDR3 covers 12 residues. CDR1 is SNHLY, CDR2 FYNNEI, per germline. Trimming pared 7 bases from V and 6 bases from J, leaving 13 bases between. CDR3 residues: CASTYTEGEQYF. The CDR3 region has the DNA TGTGCCAGCACCTATACGGAGGGCGAGCAGTACTTC.

The chain links TRBV14 to TRBJ2-3; possibly TRBD2 for D (6 bases). Trimming cost V 4 bases and J 3 bases, with 17 bases left between them. Looked up from germline, CDR1 is SGHDN and CDR2 is FVKESK. The CDR3 totals 16 residues. The CDR3 protein is CASSLTGGETTDTQYF. The DNA for the CDR3 is TGTGCCAGCAGCCTCACTGGAGGGGAAACGACAGATACGCAGTATTTT.

This chain uses TRBV11-3 with TRBJ2-3; the match to TRBD2 covers 7 bases. V gave up 5 bases and J gave up 5 bases; unmatched junction bases: 10. The CDR3 consists of 15 residues. The V gene's germline CDR1 is SGHNT and CDR2 YENEEA. The chain's CDR3 is CASSRGGRAGDTQYF. The CDR3 coding sequence is TGTGCCAGCAGCCGTGGGGGGAGGGCAGGAGATACGCAGTATTTT.

This chain joins TRBV28 and TRBJ2-1; D remains ambiguous. This CDR3 is built from 12 residues. Germline CDR1 reads MDHEN; CDR2 reads SYDVKM. V was pared by 4 bases and J by 10 bases, with 11 bases between. CDR3 coding DNA: TGTGCCAGCAGTTCCCTTGCTGGGGAGCAGTTCTTC. Protein product: CASSSLAGEQFF.

The rearrangement links TRBV13 to TRBJ2-7, with D perhaps TRBD1 or TRBD2 (5 bases each). This CDR3 spans 16 amino acids. CDR1 is PRHDT and CDR2 is FYEKMQ in the germline V gene (reference sequence). V lost 3 bases and J 0 bases, leaving 15 bases between the germline ends. The CDR3 sequence: CASSLGSGRLSYEQYF. The CDR3 DNA reads TGTGCCAGCAGCTTGGGGTCGGGACGGCTCTCCTACGAGCAGTACTTC. Together with reference TRBV13 and TRBJ2-7, the CDR3 gives the full variable domain: AAGVIQSPRHLIKEKRETATLKCYPIPRHDTVYWYQQGPGQDPQFLISFYEKMQSDKGSIPDRFSAQQFSDYHSELNMSSLELGDSALYFCASSLGSGRLSYEQYFGPGTRLTVT.

The rearrangement joins TRBV28 to TRBJ1-5; D uncertain. CDR1 and CDR2 (germline): MDHEN, SYDVKM. With 6 bases removed from V and 8 bases from J, the gap between germline ends came to 8 bases. The length of the CDR3 is 11 residues. The CDR3 loop reads CASRGTEPQHF. In DNA, the CDR3 is TGTGCCAGCAGGGGCACTGAGCCCCAGCATTTT.

The chain links TRBV5-6 to TRBJ2-1; D uncertain. This CDR3 has 16 residues. Germline lookup yields CDR1 SGHDT and CDR2 YYEEEE. Trimming shortened V by 4 bases and J by 0 bases, and 14 bases separated the two germline ends. The CDR3 here is CASSGIGISSYNEQFF. For the CDR3, the DNA is TGTGCCAGCAGCGGGATAGGTATAAGCTCCTACAATGAGCAGTTCTTC.

The rearrangement joins TRBV7-3 to TRBJ2-5; TRBD1 matches at 9 bases. CDR3 size: 13 residues. With V trimmed by 4 bases and J by 4 bases, 1 base remained unmatched. Germline CDR1 and CDR2: SGHTA and FQGTGA. The CDR3 loop reads CASSSTGGETQYF. The CDR3 nucleotides read TGTGCCAGCAGCTCGACAGGGGGAGAGACCCAGTACTTC.

This rearrangement joins TRBV28 to TRBJ2-7; the match to TRBD2 covers 10 bases. V shed 4 bases and J 4 bases; nucleotides not matched to a gene: 7. Germline CDR1 is MDHEN and CDR2 is SYDVKM. The CDR3 spans 15 residues. The CDR3 DNA sequence: TGTGCCAGCAGTTCAACAGGACTAGCGGTTTACGAGCAGTACTTC. It codes for CASSSTGLAVYEQYF.

This chain connects TRBV5-6 to TRBJ2-7; TRBD2 agrees at 7 bases. CDR1 and CDR2 from the germline V gene are SGHDT and YYEEEE. The trim removed 5 bases at V and 6 bases at J, leaving 5 bases unmatched. This CDR3 region has 12 residues. CDR3 residues: CASSLGEGEQYF. Here the CDR3 DNA reads TGTGCCAGCAGTCTGGGGGAGGGCGAGCAGTACTTC.

The chain combines TRBV6-1 with TRBJ2-1; D is uncertain. With 2 bases removed from V and 1 base from J, the gap between germline ends came to 9 bases. From germline, CDR1 is MNHNS and CDR2 SASEGT. This CDR3 comprises 15 residues. The CDR3 region is CASSEHRRSYNEQFF. CDR3 coding DNA: TGTGCCAGCAGTGAACACAGAAGGTCCTACAATGAGCAGTTCTTC.

The chain carries TRBV5-1 and TRBJ1-2; no firm D call. Germline V CDR1 and CDR2: SGHRS, YFSETQ. CDR3 length: 14 residues. The V and J ends lost 0 bases and 3 bases respectively, with 9 bases between them. As DNA, the CDR3 is TGCGCCAGCAGCTTGGCGTCCAGCCACTATGGCTACACCTTC. Amino acid sequence: CASSLASSHYGYTF.

This chain uses TRBV13 with TRBJ2-3; tentatively, D is TRBD1 (5 bases). The CDR3 is 17 residues long. Germline loops: CDR1 PRHDT, CDR2 FYEKMQ (reference sequence). V lost 1 base to trimming and J lost 0 bases, with 14 bases between them. The CDR3 spells CASSLVGHYSSTDTQYF. CDR3 nucleotides: TGTGCCAGCAGCTTAGTAGGACACTACTCTAGCACAGATACGCAGTATTTT.